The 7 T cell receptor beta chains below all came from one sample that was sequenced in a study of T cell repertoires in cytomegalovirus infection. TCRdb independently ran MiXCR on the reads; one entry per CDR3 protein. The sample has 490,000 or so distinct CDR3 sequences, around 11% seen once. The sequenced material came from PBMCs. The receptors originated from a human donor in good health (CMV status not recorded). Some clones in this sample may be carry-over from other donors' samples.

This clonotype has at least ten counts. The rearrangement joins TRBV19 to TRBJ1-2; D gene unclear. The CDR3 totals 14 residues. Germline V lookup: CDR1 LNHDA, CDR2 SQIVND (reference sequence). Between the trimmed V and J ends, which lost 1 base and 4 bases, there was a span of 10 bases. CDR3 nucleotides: TGTGCCAGTAGTATAGGGTGGGGTCCCTATGGCTACACCTTC. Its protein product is CASSIGWGPYGYTF.

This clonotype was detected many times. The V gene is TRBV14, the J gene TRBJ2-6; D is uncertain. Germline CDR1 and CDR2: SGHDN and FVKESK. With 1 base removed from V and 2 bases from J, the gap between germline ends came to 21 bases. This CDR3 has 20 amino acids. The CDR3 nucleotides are TGTGCCAGCAGCCAAGTAAGATACAGAGGATATACTCCTGGGGCCAACGTCCTGACTTTC. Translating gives CASSQVRYRGYTPGANVLTF.

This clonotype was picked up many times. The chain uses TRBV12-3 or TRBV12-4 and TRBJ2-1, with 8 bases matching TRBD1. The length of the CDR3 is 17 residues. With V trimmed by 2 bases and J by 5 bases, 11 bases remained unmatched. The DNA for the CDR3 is TGTGCCAGCAGTTTAAGCCCGGGACAGGCCTTCCACAATGAGCAGTTCTTC. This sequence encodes CASSLSPGQAFHNEQFF.

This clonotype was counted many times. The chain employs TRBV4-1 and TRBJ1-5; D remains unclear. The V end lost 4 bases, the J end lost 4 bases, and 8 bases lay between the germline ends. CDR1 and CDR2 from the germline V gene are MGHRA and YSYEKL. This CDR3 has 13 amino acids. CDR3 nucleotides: TGCGCCAGCAGCCGGGGAATAAATCAGCCCCAGCATTTT. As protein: CASSRGINQPQHF.

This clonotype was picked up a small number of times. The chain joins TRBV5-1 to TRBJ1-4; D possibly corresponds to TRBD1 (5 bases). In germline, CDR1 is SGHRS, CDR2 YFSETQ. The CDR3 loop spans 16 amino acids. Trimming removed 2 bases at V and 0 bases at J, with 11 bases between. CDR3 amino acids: CASSLEGIATNEKLFF. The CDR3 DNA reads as TGCGCCAGCAGCTTAGAGGGGATTGCAACTAATGAAAAACTGTTTTTT.

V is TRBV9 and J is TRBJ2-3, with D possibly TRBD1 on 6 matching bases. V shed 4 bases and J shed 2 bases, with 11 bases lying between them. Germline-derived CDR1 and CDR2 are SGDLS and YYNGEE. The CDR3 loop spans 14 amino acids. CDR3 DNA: TGTGCCAGCAGCACTAGGACAGTCACAGATACGCAGTATTTT. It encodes CASSTRTVTDTQYF. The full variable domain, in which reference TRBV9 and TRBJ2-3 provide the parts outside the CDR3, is DSGVTQTPKHLITATGQRVTLRCSPRSGDLSVYWYQQSLDQGLQFLIQYYNGEERAKGNILERFSAQQFPDLHSELNLSSLELGDSALYFCASSTRTVTDTQYFGPGTRLTVL.

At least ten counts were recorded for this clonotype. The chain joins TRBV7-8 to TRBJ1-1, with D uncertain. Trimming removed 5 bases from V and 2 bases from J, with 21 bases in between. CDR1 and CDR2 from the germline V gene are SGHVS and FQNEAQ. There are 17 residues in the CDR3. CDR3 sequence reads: CASSTRTEESPNTEAFF. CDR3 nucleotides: TGTGCCAGCAGCACGAGGACGGAGGAATCCCCTAACACTGAAGCTTTCTTT.